These 4 T cell receptor beta chains were sequenced from one sample in a study of cytomegalovirus exposure and HLA in healthy donors. Vbeta (60) and Jbeta (13) primers were used in the PCR. TCRdb's table, derived via immunoSEQ multiplex PCR, lists solely in-frame clones and lacks some. The sample consists of some 200,000 clones, nearly 80% of them appearing once. The specimen was PBMCs. These receptors were collected from a female donor in good health and CMV-seronegative.

This chain links TRBV10-3 with TRBJ2-7, with 8 bases identical to TRBD2. The CDR3 is 17 amino acids. V shed 6 bases and J 0 bases; nucleotides not matched to a gene: 13. The germline gives CDR1 ENHRY, CDR2 SYGVKD. For the CDR3, the DNA is TGTGCCATCAGGGTGAAGAAAGCGGGGGAAAGCTCCTACGAGCAGTACTTC. This translates into CAIRVKKAGESSYEQYF.

The gene calls are TRBV18 and TRBJ1-3; 8 positions agree with TRBD1. The ends lost 3 bases at V and 3 bases at J; junction bases unmatched: 7. The CDR3 is made up of 16 amino acids. Looked up from germline, CDR1 is KGHSH and CDR2 is LQKENI. The CDR3 loop reads CASSPLRGTGGNTIYF. CDR3 in DNA: TGTGCCAGCTCACCTCTAAGGGGGACAGGTGGAAACACCATATATTTT.

The chain joins TRBV4-3 to TRBJ2-7; possibly TRBD2 for D (5 bases). Germline V gene data show CDR1 as LGHNA and CDR2 as YSLEER. V was trimmed by 5 bases and J by 0 bases, leaving 11 bases between them. This CDR3 region has 14 residues. The CDR3 nucleotides read TGCGCCAGCAGCTCGCGACTACCCTCCTACGAGCAGTACTTC. Translating gives CASSSRLPSYEQYF.

This chain links TRBV4-3 with TRBJ2-1, with 8 bases that match TRBD2. The junction had 5 bases not matched to a gene; V was cut back by 0 bases and J by 1 base. CDR1 LGHNA and CDR2 YSLEER come from the germline V gene. The CDR3 loop spans 17 amino acids. The DNA of the CDR3 is TGCGCCAGCAGCCAAGATCTTGCTAGCGGGTCCTACAATGAGCAGTTCTTC. This gives the protein CASSQDLASGSYNEQFF.